This section outlines one T cell receptor (beta chain) sequence together with its context. This specimen belongs to a study of blood T cell repertoires in COVID-19. Study overall: Sample material is recorded as cDNA or gDNA derived from T cells, B-cell-depleted T cells, or PBMCs.

Data came from immunoSEQ multiplex PCR; TCRdb stores just in-frame clones and leaves some out. This repertoire shows 200,000 to 300,000 clones, roughly 86% found once; its top ten account for approximately 5%. Trimming shortened V by 0 bases and J by 9 bases, and 6 bases separated the two germline ends. The CDR3 contains 12 residues. Germline CDR1 reads SGHTA; CDR2 reads FQGNSA. This TCR derives from a woman of 80 years or more with COVID-19, enrolled during active disease. The V and J genes are TRBV7-2 and TRBJ1-5; D remains unclear. The sequenced material came from peripheral blood. This CDR3 is CASSLAAGPQHF. In DNA form, the CDR3 reads TGTGCCAGCAGCTTAGCTGCGGGGCCCCAGCATTTT.